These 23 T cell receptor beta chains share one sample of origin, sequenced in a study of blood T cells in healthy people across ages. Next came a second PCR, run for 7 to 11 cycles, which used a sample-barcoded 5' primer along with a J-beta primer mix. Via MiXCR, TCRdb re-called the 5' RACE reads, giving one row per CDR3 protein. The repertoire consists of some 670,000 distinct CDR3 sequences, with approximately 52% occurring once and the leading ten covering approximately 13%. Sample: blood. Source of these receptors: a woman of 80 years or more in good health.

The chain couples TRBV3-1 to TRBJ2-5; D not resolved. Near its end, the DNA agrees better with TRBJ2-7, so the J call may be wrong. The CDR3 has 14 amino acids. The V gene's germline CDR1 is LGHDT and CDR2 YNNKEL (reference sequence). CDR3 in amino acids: CASGSRLGPYEQYF. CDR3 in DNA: TGTGCCAGCGGCTCCAGACTGGGCCCCTACGAGCAGTACTTC.

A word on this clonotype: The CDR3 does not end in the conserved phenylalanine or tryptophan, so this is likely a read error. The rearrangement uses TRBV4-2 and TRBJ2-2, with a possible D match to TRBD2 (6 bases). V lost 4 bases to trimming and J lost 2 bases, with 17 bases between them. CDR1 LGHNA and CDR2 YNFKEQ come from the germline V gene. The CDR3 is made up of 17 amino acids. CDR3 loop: CASSRETAGSNTGELFL. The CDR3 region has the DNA TGTGCCAGCAGCCGAGAGACGGCGGGATCTAACACCGGGGAGCTGTTTCTT.

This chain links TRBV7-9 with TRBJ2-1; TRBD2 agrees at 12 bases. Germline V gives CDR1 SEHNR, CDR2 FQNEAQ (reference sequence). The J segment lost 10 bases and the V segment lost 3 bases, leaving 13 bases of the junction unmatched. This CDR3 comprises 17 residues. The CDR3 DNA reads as TGTGCCAGCAGCTTGGGACTAGCGGGCGGCCTTCAGGGAGAGCAGTTCTTC. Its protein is CASSLGLAGGLQGEQFF.

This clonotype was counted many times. CDR3 in amino acids: CASSFSGDYEQYF. In DNA, the CDR3 is TGTGCCAGCAGCTTTTCCGGGGACTACGAGCAGTACTTC. The chain carries TRBV11-2 and TRBJ2-7; D is possibly TRBD2 (5 bases). This CDR3 contains 13 residues. V lost 3 bases and J lost 3, with 9 bases in between. The germline V gene has CDR1 SGHAT and CDR2 FQNNGV. Full variable domain (remainder filled in from reference TRBV11-2 and TRBJ2-7): EAGVAQSPRYKIIEKRQSVAFWCNPISGHATLYWYQQILGQGPKLLIQFQNNGVVDDSQLPKDRFSAERLKGVDSTLKIQPAKLEDSAVYLCASSFSGDYEQYFGPGTRLTVT.

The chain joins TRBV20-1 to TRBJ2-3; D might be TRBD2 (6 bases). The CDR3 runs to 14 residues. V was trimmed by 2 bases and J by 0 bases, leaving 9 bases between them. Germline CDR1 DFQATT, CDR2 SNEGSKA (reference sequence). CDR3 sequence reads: CSARWGTSTDTQYF. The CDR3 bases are TGCAGTGCTAGATGGGGGACTAGCACAGATACGCAGTATTTT.

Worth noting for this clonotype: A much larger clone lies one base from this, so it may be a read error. CDR3 sequence: CSVDKEGRTGTDTQYF. As DNA, the CDR3 is TGCAGCGTTGATAAGGAGGGGAGAACCGGCACAGATACGCAGTATTTT. The chain links TRBV29-1 to TRBJ2-3, with D possibly TRBD2 on 6 matching bases. The V end lost 3 bases, the J end lost 1 base, and 17 bases lay between the germline ends. Per germline, CDR1 SQVTM and CDR2 ANQGSEA. This CDR3 spans 16 amino acids.

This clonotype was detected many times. The CDR3 is CSAISRRGSYNEQFF. CDR3 nucleotides: TGCAGTGCTATATCCCGCCGCGGATCCTACAATGAGCAGTTCTTC. V gene TRBV20-1 combines with J gene TRBJ2-1; D is unclear. The CDR3 has 15 amino acids. Germline V gene lookup returns CDR1 DFQATT and CDR2 SNEGSKA (reference sequence). V shed 4 bases and J shed 1 base, with 14 bases lying between them.

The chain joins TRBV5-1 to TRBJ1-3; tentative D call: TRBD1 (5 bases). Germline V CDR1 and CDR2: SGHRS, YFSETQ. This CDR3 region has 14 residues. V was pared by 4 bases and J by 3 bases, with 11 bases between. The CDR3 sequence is CASSRGTDGNTIYF. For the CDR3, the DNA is TGCGCCAGCAGCCGTGGGACGGATGGAAACACCATATATTTT.

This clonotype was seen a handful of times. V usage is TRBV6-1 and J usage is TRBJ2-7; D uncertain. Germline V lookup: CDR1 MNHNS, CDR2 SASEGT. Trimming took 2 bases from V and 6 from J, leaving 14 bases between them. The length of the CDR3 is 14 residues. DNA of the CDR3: TGTGCCAGCAGTGAATGGGGATCACGGTCCGAGCAGTACTTC. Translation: CASSEWGSRSEQYF.

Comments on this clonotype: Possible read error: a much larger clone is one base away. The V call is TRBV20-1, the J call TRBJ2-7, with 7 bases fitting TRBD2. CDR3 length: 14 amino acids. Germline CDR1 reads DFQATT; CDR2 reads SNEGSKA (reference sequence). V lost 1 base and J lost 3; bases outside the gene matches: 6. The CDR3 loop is CSARGASGNYEQYF. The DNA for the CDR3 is TGCAGTGCTAGAGGGGCTAGCGGCAACTACGAGCAGTACTTC.

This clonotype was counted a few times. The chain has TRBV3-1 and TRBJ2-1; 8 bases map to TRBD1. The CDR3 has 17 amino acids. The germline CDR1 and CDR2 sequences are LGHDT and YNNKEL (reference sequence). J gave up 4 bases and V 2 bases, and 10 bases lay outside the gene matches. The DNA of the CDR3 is TGTGCCAGCAGCCAAAACACTCGGACAGGGTCATACAATGAGCAGTTCTTC. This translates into CASSQNTRTGSYNEQFF.

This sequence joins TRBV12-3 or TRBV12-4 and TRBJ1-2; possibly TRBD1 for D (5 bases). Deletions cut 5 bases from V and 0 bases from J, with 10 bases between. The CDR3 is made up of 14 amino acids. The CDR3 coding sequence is TGTGCCAGCAGTGACAGCTCAGCTAACTATGGCTACACCTTC. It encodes CASSDSSANYGYTF.

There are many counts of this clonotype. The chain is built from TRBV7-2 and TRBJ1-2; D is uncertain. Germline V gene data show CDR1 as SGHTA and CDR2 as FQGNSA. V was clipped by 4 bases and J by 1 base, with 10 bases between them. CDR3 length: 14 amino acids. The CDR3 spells CASSYPLYNYGYTF. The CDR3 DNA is TGTGCCAGCAGCTACCCGTTGTATAACTATGGCTACACCTTC.

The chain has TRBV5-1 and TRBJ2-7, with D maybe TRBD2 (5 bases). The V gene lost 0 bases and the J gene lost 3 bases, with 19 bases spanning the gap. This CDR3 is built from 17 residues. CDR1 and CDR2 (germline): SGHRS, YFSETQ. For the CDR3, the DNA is TGCGCCAGCAGCTTGGTTAGACCCCTCGAGGGCTACTACGAGCAGTACTTC. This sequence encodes CASSLVRPLEGYYEQYF.

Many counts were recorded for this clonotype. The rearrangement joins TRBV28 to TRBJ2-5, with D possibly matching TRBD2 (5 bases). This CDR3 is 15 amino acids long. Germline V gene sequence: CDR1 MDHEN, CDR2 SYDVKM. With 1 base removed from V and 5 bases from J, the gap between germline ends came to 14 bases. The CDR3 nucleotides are TGTGCCAGCAGTTTATTTGAGGGTCTGGTGGAGACCCAGTACTTC. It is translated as CASSLFEGLVETQYF.

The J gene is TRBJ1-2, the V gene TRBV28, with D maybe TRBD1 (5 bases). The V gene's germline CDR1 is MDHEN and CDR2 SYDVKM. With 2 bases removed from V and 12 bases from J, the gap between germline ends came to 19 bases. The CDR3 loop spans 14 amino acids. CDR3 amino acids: CASSLVAPARGHTF. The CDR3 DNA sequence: TGTGCCAGCAGTTTAGTGGCACCGGCGAGGGGCCACACCTTC.

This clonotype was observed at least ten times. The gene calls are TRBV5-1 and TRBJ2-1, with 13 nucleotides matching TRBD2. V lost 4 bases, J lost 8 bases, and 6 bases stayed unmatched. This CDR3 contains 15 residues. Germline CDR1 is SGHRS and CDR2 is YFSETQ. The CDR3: CASSLTSGGAHEQFF. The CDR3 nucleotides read TGCGCCAGCAGCCTCACTAGCGGGGGGGCCCATGAGCAGTTCTTC.

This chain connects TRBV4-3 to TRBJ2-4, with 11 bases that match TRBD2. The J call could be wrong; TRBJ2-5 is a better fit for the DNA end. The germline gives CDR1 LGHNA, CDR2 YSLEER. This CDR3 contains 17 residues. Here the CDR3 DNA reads TGCGCCAGCAGCCAGCAGACTAGCGGGACCACCCAAGAGACCCAGTACTTC. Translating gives CASSQQTSGTTQETQYF.

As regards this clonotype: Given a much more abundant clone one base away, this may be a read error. CDR3 nucleotides: TGCGCCAGCAGCCCCATCCCCGGCGGGAGCAATGAGCAGTTCTTC. Translated, it gives CASSPIPGGSNEQFF. The chain carries TRBV5-1 and TRBJ2-1, with TRBD2 matching over 7 bases. V shed 4 bases, J shed 6 bases, and the junction held 10 bases outside the gene matches. From germline, CDR1 is SGHRS and CDR2 YFSETQ. The CDR3 contains 15 residues.

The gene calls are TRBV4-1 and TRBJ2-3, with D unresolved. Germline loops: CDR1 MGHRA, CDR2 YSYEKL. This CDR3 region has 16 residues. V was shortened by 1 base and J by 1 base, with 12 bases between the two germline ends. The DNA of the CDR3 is TGCGCCAGCAGCCAAGGCGACTTCGGCGGCACAGATACGCAGTATTTT. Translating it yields CASSQGDFGGTDTQYF.

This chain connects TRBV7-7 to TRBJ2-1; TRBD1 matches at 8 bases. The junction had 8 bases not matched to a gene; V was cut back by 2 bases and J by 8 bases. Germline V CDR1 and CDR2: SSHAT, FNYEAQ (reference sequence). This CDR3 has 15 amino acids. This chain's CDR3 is CASSLSTGGNDEQFF. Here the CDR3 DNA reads TGTGCCAGCAGCTTAAGCACAGGGGGGAACGATGAGCAGTTCTTC.

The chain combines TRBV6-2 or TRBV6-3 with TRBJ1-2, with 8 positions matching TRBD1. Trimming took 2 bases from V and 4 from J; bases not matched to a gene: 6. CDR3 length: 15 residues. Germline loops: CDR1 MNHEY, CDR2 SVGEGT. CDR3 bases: TGTGCCAGCAGTTACCCTCGGACAGGGACCTATGGCTACACCTTC. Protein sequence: CASSYPRTGTYGYTF.

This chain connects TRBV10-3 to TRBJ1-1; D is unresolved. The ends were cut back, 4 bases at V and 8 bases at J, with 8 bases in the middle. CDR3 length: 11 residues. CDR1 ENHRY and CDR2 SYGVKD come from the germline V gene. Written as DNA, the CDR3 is TGTGCCATCAGTGGAACCGGGGAAGCTTTCTTT. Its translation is CAISGTGEAFF.